This T cell receptor (beta chain) was identified in a study of shared clonotypes between healthy human individuals. General observations from the study: Blood alone was sampled, and tissue repertoires likely differ.

Regarding this clone: The target antigen is unknown. Other nucleotide sequences from this sample produce the same CDR3.

The CDR3 runs to 12 residues. Germline loops: CDR1 MNHEY, CDR2 SVGAGI. Trimming took off 6 bases at V and 2 bases at J, with 7 bases between the two ends. Adult Caucasians living in Nashville, Tennessee made up all of the donors. Division of CD4+ cells produced a CD45RA+ naive subset and a CD45RA-negative memory subset. TCRdb's copy holds only in-frame clones and misses some; the assay was immunoSEQ multiplex PCR. The sample lists approximately 2.4 million clones, approximately 95% occurring once. Sample: naive CD4+ T cells sorted from blood. As for subset: CD45RA+ positively selected. This chain links TRBV6-5 with TRBJ1-1; D gene uncertain. The sequence was collected from a man aged 18 to 29 in good health. CDR3 amino acids: CASSRTNTEAFF. The CDR3 nucleotides are TGTGCCAGCAGCCGGACCAACACTGAAGCTTTCTTT.